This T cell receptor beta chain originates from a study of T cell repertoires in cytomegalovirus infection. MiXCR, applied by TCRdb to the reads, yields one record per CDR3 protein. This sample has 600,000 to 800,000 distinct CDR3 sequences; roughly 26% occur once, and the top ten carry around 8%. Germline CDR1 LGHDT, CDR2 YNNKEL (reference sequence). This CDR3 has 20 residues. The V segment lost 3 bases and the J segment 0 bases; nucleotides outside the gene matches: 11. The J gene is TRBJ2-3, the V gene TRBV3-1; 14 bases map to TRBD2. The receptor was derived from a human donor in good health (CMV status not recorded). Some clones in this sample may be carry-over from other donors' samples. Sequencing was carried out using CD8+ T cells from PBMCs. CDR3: CASSHPGLAGEISSTDTQYF. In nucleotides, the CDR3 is TGTGCCAGCAGCCATCCGGGACTAGCGGGGGAGATTTCGAGCACAGATACGCAGTATTTT.